Each of the 21 T cell receptor beta chains below was sequenced from the same sample in a study of molecular identifiers for immune sequencing clone quantification. TCRdb re-analysed the PCR reads in MiXCR, keeping a single row per CDR3 protein. The data show a few hundred thousand distinct CDR3 sequences, with 24% seen just once and around 0.76% held by the top ten. Sequenced input: naive CD8+ T cells from blood, with Jurkat cell RNA spiked in. The sample's subset: FACS-sorted CD8+CD4-CCR7+CD45RA+ naive T cells. The receptors derive from a human donor in good health. Some libraries in this study had Jurkat cell RNA spiked in.

The V and J genes are TRBV27 and TRBJ2-6, with 7 bases identical to TRBD1. Germline-derived CDR1 and CDR2 are MNHEY and SMNVEV (reference sequence). Unmatched junction bases numbered 16, after V lost 4 bases and J lost 7 bases. The CDR3 length is 18 residues. The CDR3 protein is CASSSRGDRTMVANVLTF. Written as DNA, the CDR3 is TGTGCCAGCAGTTCACGAGGGGACAGAACGATGGTTGCCAACGTCCTGACTTTC. The full variable domain, with the rest looked up from reference TRBV27 and TRBJ2-6, is EAQVTQNPRYLITVTGKKLTVTCSQNMNHEYMSWYRQDPGLGLRQIYYSMNVEVTDKGDVPEGYKVSRKEKRNFPLILESPSPNQTSLYFCASSSRGDRTMVANVLTFGAGSRLTVL.

The V gene is TRBV5-1, the J gene TRBJ1-4; D call uncertain. The V end was cut by 4 bases, the J end by 3 bases, with 13 bases between. CDR3 length: 15 amino acids. CDR1 is SGHRS, CDR2 YFSETQ, per germline. CDR3 DNA sequence: TGCGCCAGCAGCCGGTACAACGGGGCTAATGAAAAACTGTTTTTT. It is translated as CASSRYNGANEKLFF.

Note on this clonotype: The germline gene is not matched at one end of the junction; a read error may be the cause. The chain combines TRBV20-1 with TRBJ2-2; 11 nucleotides match TRBD2. This CDR3 has 18 residues. CDR1 and CDR2 from the germline V gene are DFQATT and SNEGSKA (reference sequence). CDR3 in DNA: TGCAGTGCTTCCACCGGGACTAGCGGAGCAAAGGACACCGGGGAGCTGCTTTTT. Its translation is CSASTGTSGAKDTGELLF.

There are many counts of this clonotype. The chain joins TRBV9 to TRBJ1-2; TRBD1 is a possible D gene (5 bases). The CDR3 has 14 amino acids. Germline V gives CDR1 SGDLS, CDR2 YYNGEE. Trimming stripped 3 bases from V and 8 bases from J, with 17 bases between. The CDR3 bases are TGTGCCAGCAGCGATGGGACGCTCGCTAACGGCTACACCTTC. Residues: CASSDGTLANGYTF.

J is TRBJ2-7 and V is TRBV4-3; 9 nucleotides line up with TRBD1. V lost 4 bases to trimming and J lost 6 bases; unmatched junction nucleotides: 4. Germline CDR1 LGHNA, CDR2 YSLEER. This CDR3 is 13 amino acids long. The CDR3 here is CASSPATGGEQYF. The DNA for the CDR3 is TGCGCCAGCAGCCCCGCGACAGGGGGCGAGCAGTACTTC.

This clonotype was seen at least ten times. The chain uses TRBV4-3 and TRBJ2-1; TRBD1 matches 10 bases. Per germline, CDR1 LGHNA and CDR2 YSLEER. The J segment lost 6 bases and the V segment lost 0 bases, leaving 8 bases of the junction unmatched. There are 17 residues in the CDR3. The CDR3 DNA sequence: TGCGCCAGCAGCCAAGACTTGCGGACAGGGGGGGTCAATGAGCAGTTCTTC. As protein: CASSQDLRTGGVNEQFF.

This clonotype has only one observation. V and J are TRBV10-3 and TRBJ2-3, with a tentative D call TRBD2 (6 bases). This CDR3 is 13 amino acids long. Trimming removed 7 bases from V and 5 bases from J, with 13 bases in between. Germline CDR1 ENHRY, CDR2 SYGVKD. CDR3 in amino acids: CAINGGFVDTQYF. The CDR3 bases are TGTGCCATCAATGGAGGGTTTGTAGATACGCAGTATTTT.

This clonotype showed up just a few times. This chain uses TRBV5-1 with TRBJ2-7, with 8 bases lining up with TRBD1. V lost 5 bases, J lost 3 bases, and 10 bases stayed unmatched. The germline V gene has CDR1 SGHRS and CDR2 YFSETQ. This CDR3 contains 15 residues. CDR3 protein: CASRSDRGLYYEQYF. The CDR3 coding sequence is TGCGCCAGCAGATCCGACAGGGGTTTATACTACGAGCAGTACTTC. Combining the CDR3 with reference TRBV5-1 and TRBJ2-7 gives the whole variable domain KAGVTQTPRYLIKTRGQQVTLSCSPISGHRSVSWYQQTPGQGLQFLFEYFSETQRNKGNFPGRFSGRQFSNSRSEMNVSTLELGDSALYLCASRSDRGLYYEQYFGPGTRLTVT.

This clonotype was picked up many times. The rearrangement joins TRBV29-1 to TRBJ2-7; 12 nucleotides line up with TRBD2. The J segment lost 4 bases and the V segment lost 6 bases, leaving 4 bases of the junction unmatched. This CDR3 has 13 amino acids. Germline-derived CDR1 and CDR2 are SQVTM and ANQGSEA. The CDR3 DNA sequence: TGCAGCGTCCCGGGACTAGCGGGTTACGAGCAGTACTTC. This translates into CSVPGLAGYEQYF.

V and J are TRBV27 and TRBJ1-1; no firm D call. This CDR3 contains 14 residues. Germline CDR1 and CDR2: MNHEY and SMNVEV (reference sequence). V was pared by 5 bases and J by 4 bases, with 14 bases between. The CDR3 loop reads CASSEESGSTEAFF. The CDR3 bases are TGTGCCAGCAGTGAAGAGTCGGGGAGCACTGAAGCTTTCTTT.

V and J are TRBV7-9 and TRBJ2-1, with 8 bases identical to TRBD1. The CDR3 spans 15 residues. V trimming: 5 bases; J trimming: 5 bases; junction bases outside the gene matches: 8. Germline CDR1 SEHNR, CDR2 FQNEAQ (reference sequence). The CDR3 reads CASSEIRGPNNEQFF. In DNA form, the CDR3 reads TGTGCCAGCAGCGAAATCAGGGGGCCCAACAATGAGCAGTTCTTC. Based on the CDR3 plus reference TRBV7-9 and TRBJ2-1, the full variable domain is DTGVSQNPRHKITKRGQNVTFRCDPISEHNRLYWYRQTLGQGPEFLTYFQNEAQLEKSRLLSDRFSAERPKGSFSTLEIQRTEQGDSAMYLCASSEIRGPNNEQFFGPGTRLTVL.

The chain joins TRBV11-2 to TRBJ2-3; D unresolved. Deletions cut 3 bases from V and 2 bases from J, with 12 bases between. The CDR3 is 15 residues long. CDR1 is SGHAT, CDR2 FQNNGV, per germline. The CDR3 loop is CASSLAAGYTDTQYF. In DNA form, the CDR3 reads TGTGCCAGCAGCTTGGCGGCTGGGTACACAGATACGCAGTATTTT.

The rearrangement uses TRBV5-1 and TRBJ2-7, with TRBD1 matching 7 bases. The V gene's germline CDR1 is SGHRS and CDR2 YFSETQ. J gave up 3 bases and V 4 bases, and 13 bases lay outside the gene matches. The CDR3 is 16 amino acids. The CDR3 protein is CASSKRTGQYYYEQYF. DNA for the CDR3: TGCGCCAGCAGCAAACGGACGGGACAGTACTACTACGAGCAGTACTTC.

The chain recombines TRBV7-2 with TRBJ2-7; 9 nucleotides agree with TRBD2. The CDR3 consists of 14 residues. In germline, CDR1 is SGHTA, CDR2 FQGNSA. Unmatched junction bases numbered 4, after V lost 3 bases and J lost 4 bases. CDR3 nucleotide sequence: TGTGCCAGCAGCTTTTGGACTAGCGTTTACGAGCAGTACTTC. Amino acids: CASSFWTSVYEQYF.

In this sample, this clonotype turned up many times. This rearrangement joins TRBV29-1 to TRBJ2-7; TRBD2 aligns across 9 bases. This CDR3 is built from 15 residues. Germline trimming cut 7 bases from V and 4 bases from J; bases unmatched to any gene: 14. Looked up from germline, CDR1 is SQVTM and CDR2 is ANQGSEA. CDR3 nucleotides: TGCAGCGCCGGAGGGCGGGAGGGCCATTGGTACGAGCAGTACTTC. It yields the protein CSAGGREGHWYEQYF.

In this sample, this clonotype turned up many times. The chain links TRBV6-1 to TRBJ1-5; the match to TRBD1 covers 8 bases. CDR3 length equals 14 residues. Per germline, CDR1 MNHNS and CDR2 SASEGT. Losses at the gene ends were 6 bases for V and 6 bases for J; bases not matched to a gene: 7. This CDR3 is CASSGDRGVQPQHF. The CDR3 DNA follows: TGTGCCAGCAGCGGAGACAGGGGAGTTCAGCCCCAGCATTTT.

The chain employs TRBV7-9 and TRBJ2-3; D gene unclear. Germline V gene lookup returns CDR1 SEHNR and CDR2 FQNEAQ (reference sequence). The CDR3 is 13 residues long. V was cut by 5 bases and J by 4 bases, with 10 bases left in between. CDR3 DNA sequence: TGTGCCAGCAGCCCCCGCCGTGCAGATACGCAGTATTTT. Protein: CASSPRRADTQYF.

This clonotype has a count of ten or more. This chain connects TRBV7-9 to TRBJ2-7; possible D gene TRBD2, 6 bases. The V and J ends lost 5 bases and 5 bases respectively, with 13 bases between them. From germline, CDR1 is SEHNR and CDR2 FQNEAQ (reference sequence). The CDR3 is 13 amino acids. The CDR3 nucleotides are TGTGCCAGCAGCCCCGCGGCGGGGAACGAGCAGTACTTC. Translated: CASSPAAGNEQYF.

This clonotype was found a few times. This rearrangement joins TRBV7-9 to TRBJ2-7, with D perhaps being TRBD1 or TRBD2 (6 bases each). CDR1 and CDR2 from the germline V gene are SEHNR and FQNEAQ (reference sequence). V was pared by 7 bases and J by 6 bases, with 19 bases between. The CDR3 contains 14 residues. The DNA for the CDR3 is TGTGCCAGCACCCTCGAAACGGGGGCTCTCGAGCAGTACTTC. Translated, it gives CASTLETGALEQYF.

This clonotype was counted a single time. The chain links TRBV4-3 to TRBJ2-7; either TRBD1 or TRBD2 may supply D (5 bases each). From germline, CDR1 is LGHNA and CDR2 YSLEER. There are 15 residues in the CDR3. V lost 1 base to trimming and J lost 1 base, with 11 bases between them. DNA of the CDR3: TGCGCCAGCAGCCAAGCTGGGGACCCGTCCTACGAGCAGTACTTC. This sequence encodes CASSQAGDPSYEQYF.

Concerning this clonotype itself: A much larger clone lies one base from this, so it may be a read error. The conserved phenylalanine or tryptophan normally closing the CDR3 is absent here, so this likely arose from a read error. The CDR3 coding sequence is TGCAGTGCTCGAAAGAACACTGAAGCTTTCTCT. This codes for CSARKNTEAFS. The gene calls are TRBV20-1 and TRBJ1-1, with D unresolved. V lost 5 bases to trimming and J lost 1 base, with 5 bases between them. Germline assignment: CDR1 DFQATT and CDR2 SNEGSKA (reference sequence). The CDR3 runs 11 residues.